By its share, the clone carrying this T cell receptor beta chain is large. Its antigen is undetermined. The data derive from a study of vaccination and CD4 T cells after COVID-19. Whole-study context: The makeup of the convalescents was six males and four females, two of them Hispanic. Overall study results and limits: The study found median SARS-CoV-2-reactive clonotypes rising from 21 to 38, not significantly.

With the Oncomine TCR Beta short-read assay, DNA from cultured CD4+ T cells was sequenced. Someone extracted genomic DNA from cultured CD4+ T cells. TCRdb analysed the PCR reads with MiXCR anew, one entry per CDR3 protein. The sample lists 650 to 850 distinct CDR3 sequences, about an eighth occurring once. The treatment: roughly 11-day PBMC culture with coronavirus spike peptide pools or control peptides (ViraFEST assay). Pre-COVID-19 pandemic sampling (2011-2018) yielded the unexposed donor's CD4+ T cells. For ViraFEST, peptide pools expanded antigen-specific T cells, after which the TCRs were sequenced. CDR3 length: 15 residues. Germline V gene lookup returns CDR1 KGHDR and CDR2 SFDVKD. V was clipped by 2 bases and J by 0 bases, with 7 bases between them.

The source material was CD4+ T cells from blood, cultured in vitro. The chain is built from TRBV24-1 and TRBJ1-5; tentative D call: TRBD1 (5 bases). This TCR was recovered from a human donor in good health. Written as DNA, the CDR3 is TGTGCCACCAGTGATTCGGGGACTAGCAATCAGCCCCAGCATTTT. Encoded protein: CATSDSGTSNQPQHF.